What follows describes a single T cell receptor beta chain. This clone was found a few times. The specificity of this receptor is unknown. Base qualities are not recorded, but no much larger clone differs from it by a single base. Receptor libraries were prepared by the immunoSEQ multiplex PCR assay. DNA from the cultured and isolated CD4+ T cells underwent TCR beta CDR3 sequencing. Regarding the original processing steps: The analysis removed non-productive TCR sequences, trimmed reads to the CDR3 region, and retained only CDR3s that were 7 or more amino acids long. The MANAFEST web app was used to identify antigen-specific clonotypes by comparing expansion in peptide wells with expansion in reference cultures. To count as positive, a clone had to show expansion at FDR<0.05 compared with the reference and with all other wells, an odds ratio above 5, and a frequency above 0.1% in two replicate wells. Clonotypes significantly expanded in SARS-CoV-2 spike wells and in at least one common cold coronavirus spike condition were defined as cross-reactive. Levenshtein distance calculated with the stringdist R package was used to assess CDR3 similarity, and unrooted trees were constructed with ape in R 3.6.1. In TCRdb, the immuneACCESS table is reduced to in-frame sequences with V and J assigned. These tables do not hold every clone; where another copy was compared, an unresolved V gene accounts for under half, and the others remain unexplained. V and J calls and clone size are copied from that table; D and trimming were computed from the DNA. The sample table lists about 13,000 clones, roughly 66% of them with a count of one. The top ten constitute roughly a third of the sample.

These data belong to a study of vaccination effects on CD4 cells after COVID-19 (dated by TCRdb to between 2021 and 2024). With respect to the entire study: After vaccination, three convalescent patients were sampled both early (day +14) and late (day +241, +227, +161 respectively). Altogether, some 11 COVID-19 convalescent patients and 4 SARS-CoV-2-naive healthy vaccine recipients made up the full study. Cultures from other donors in the study were sequenced using the Oncomine TCR Beta short-read assay on an Illumina iSeq 100. In both COVID-19 convalescent patients and infection-naive vaccine recipients, the study compared SARS-CoV-2 spike-specific CD4+ TCR repertoires from before mRNA vaccination with those from after it. Across the study, the median time from the second dose to post-vaccine sampling was 72 days (range 14 to 241).

From the cysteine through the phenylalanine, the CDR3 covers 13 amino acids. Kept here is only the CDR3 DNA, which spans 39 bases and is read in frame from base 1. Based on the germline V gene (reference sequence), the CDR1 and CDR2 sequences are WNHNN and SYGVQD. Between the V and J ends, shortened by 6 bases and 3 bases respectively, the junction contains 9 bases. In the ViraFEST assay, PBMC were stimulated with viral peptide pools, and antigen-specific CD4+ T cell clonotypes were then identified by expansion using TCR sequencing. After around 11 days of culture, CD4+ T cells were isolated with the EasySep CD4+ T cell isolation kit. PCR-confirmed SARS-CoV-2 infection had occurred in convalescent patients between March and December 2020, before the Alpha, Beta and Delta variants emerged in the United States. Each participant received two doses of an mRNA SARS-CoV-2 vaccine, either BNT162b2 or mRNA-1273. Each well held roughly 2 million PBMC cultured in IMDM containing about 5.5% human AB serum, 8.5 to 10 IU/ml IL-2 and gentamicin, along with roughly 10 ug/ml peptides. On days 3 and 7, half of the culture medium was replaced with fresh IL-2-containing medium. Unless noted otherwise, every peptide stimulation condition was grown in triplicate wells. PBMC were separated from whole blood using Ficoll-Paque Plus gradient centrifugation and were then either cryopreserved at -140C or used fresh. The overlapping peptide pools covered the spike proteins of SARS-CoV-2 as well as those of the common cold coronaviruses HCoV-NL63, HCoV-OC43 and HCoV-229E. Genomic DNA was extracted from cultured CD4+ T cells with the QIAamp micro DNA kit.

Here is what the overall study found, with its caveats: The study was limited by a small number of convalescent patients, and early post-infection timepoints were lacking. At late post-vaccination timepoints, both infection-induced and vaccine-induced clones showed marked clonal contraction, consistent with waning T cell responses. In convalescent patients, the post-vaccine spike-reactive repertoire consisted mainly of new vaccine-induced clones, largely distinct from infection-induced clones.

The sequence joins TRBV10-1 to TRBJ1-5, with the D gene call left open. The receptor was isolated from a human donor who had a prior SARS-CoV-2 infection. The sample was CD4+ T cells from PBMCs cultured with HCoV-NL63 spike peptides, taken after COVID-19 vaccination. Read against the paper, the sample's cell subset or site label means: HCoV-NL63 spike overlapping peptide pool stimulation. The CDR3 amino acid sequence is: CASSIASNQPQHF. The nucleotide sequence reads as follows: TGCGCCAGCAGCATTGCTTCCAATCAGCCCCAGCATTTT.